Listed below are T cell receptor beta chains from one sample, sequenced in a study of OX40 agonist ivuxolimab in advanced cancers. TCRdb keeps only in-frame clones here, not all; method: immunoSEQ multiplex PCR. The sample holds around 150,000 clones; about 93% are singletons and the top ten take 1%. The sequencing used CD4+ or CD8+ T cells sorted from blood, collected in a trial of the OX40 agonist ivuxolimab. These receptor sequences come from an adult with an advanced solid tumor such as melanoma, head and neck, liver or kidney cancer. Both conserved end residues are part of each CDR3. D genes are given only for firm matches. Clone size appears in some rows only: once, few, many, or a class for an expanded clone.

d_call,j_call,v_call,clone_size,cdr3_nt,cdr3_aa
TRBD1,TRBJ2-5,TRBV11-3,.,TGTGCCAGCAGCTTCTGGACAGGGAAAGAGACCCAGTACTTC,CASSFWTGKETQYF
TRBD2,TRBJ2-2,TRBV7-3,.,TGTGCCAGCAGCCCTATTCGGACGACTAGCGGGAGGGAGTACCCATACACCGGGGAGCTGTTTTTT,CASSPIRTTSGREYPYTGELFF
.,TRBJ2-7,TRBV27,.,TGTGCCAGCAGCCTCGGCTACGAGCAGTACTTC,CASSLGYEQYF
TRBD1,TRBJ2-5,TRBV13,.,TGTGCCAGCATAGGCCTAAAAACAGGGGCCTGGGAGACCCAGTACTTC,CASIGLKTGAWETQYF
TRBD1,TRBJ1-4,TRBV5-1,.,TGCGCCAGCAGCTTGCAGGGGGCGTCCTTACGGGAAAAACTGTTTTTT,CASSLQGASLREKLFF
.,TRBJ1-1,TRBV5-1,.,TGCGCCAGCAGCTTACGAGGGGATGCCATGAACACTGAAGCTTTCTTT,CASSLRGDAMNTEAFF
.,TRBJ1-1,TRBV11-2,.,TGTGCCAGCAGTCTCAGGGGACGGGAAGCTTTCTTT,CASSLRGREAFF
.,TRBJ1-2,TRBV28,.,TGTGCCAGCAGCTCGATAGATGGCTACACCTTC,CASSSIDGYTF
TRBD2,TRBJ2-7,TRBV7-2,once,TGTGCCAGCAGCTTCAGCGGGGGCAGCTCCTACGAGCAGTACTTC,CASSFSGGSSYEQYF
.,TRBJ1-4,TRBV18,once,TGTGCCAGCTCAGCAGTACAGGTCCCAGGTGAAAAACTGTTTTTT,CASSAVQVPGEKLFF
.,TRBJ1-1,TRBV5-4,.,TGTGCCAGCAGCTTGGTGGGGCGGATGAACACTGAAGCTTTCTTT,CASSLVGRMNTEAFF
.,TRBJ2-2,TRBV7-2,.,TGTGCCAGCAGCCCCCTACCCACCGGGGAGCTGTTTTTT,CASSPLPTGELFF
TRBD1,TRBJ1-3,TRBV29-1,.,TGCAGCGTCCGTCCCGGGACAGCTCCTGGAAACACCATATATTTT,CSVRPGTAPGNTIYF
.,TRBJ2-3,TRBV4-2,.,TGTGCCAGCAGCCAAGGAAGGTGGGCCGCCCAGCAGTATTTT,CASSQGRWAAQQYF
TRBD2,TRBJ2-5,TRBV4-2,.,TGTGCCAGCAGCCAAGATCGGAGTCTAGCGGGGGCAGAGACCCAGTACTTC,CASSQDRSLAGAETQYF
.,TRBJ2-7,TRBV5-4,.,TGTGCCAGCAGCCCCCGTGGCAGCTACGAGCAGTACTTC,CASSPRGSYEQYF
TRBD1,TRBJ2-7,TRBV19,.,TGTGCCAGTAGACGCGGAAAACAGGGGTCCTACGAGCAGTACTTC,CASRRGKQGSYEQYF
TRBD1,TRBJ2-1,TRBV19,.,TGTGCCAGTAGTCCTTTTGGACAGGGATTTTTCGGTGAGCAGTTCTTC,CASSPFGQGFFGEQFF
.,TRBJ2-7,TRBV6-1,.,TGTGCCAGCAGTGGGCAGGGAGGCCCCTACGAGCAGTACTTC,CASSGQGGPYEQYF
.,TRBJ2-7,TRBV19,.,TGTGCCAGTAGTATAGGCAATTACGAGCAGTACTTC,CASSIGNYEQYF
.,TRBJ1-3,TRBV5-1,.,TGCGCCAGCAGCTTGGACGGTACTGGAAACACCATATATTTT,CASSLDGTGNTIYF
.,TRBJ2-1,TRBV9,.,TGTGCCAGCAGCATCCGACAGGCGAGCTCCTACAATGAGCAGTTCTTC,CASSIRQASSYNEQFF
.,TRBJ2-7,TRBV10-3,.,TGTGCCATCAGAAACCTGGGACCGGAAGAGCAGTACTTC,CAIRNLGPEEQYF
.,TRBJ1-1,TRBV10-1,once,TGCGCCAGCAGTGGTAAACAGGGTGCGAACACTGAAGCTTTCTTT,CASSGKQGANTEAFF
.,TRBJ1-6,TRBV5-6,.,TGTGCCAGCAGCCTGCTGACTCCTCTTAATTCACCCCTCCACTTT,CASSLLTPLNSPLHF
TRBD1,TRBJ2-7,TRBV6-6,.,TGTGCCAGCAGCACCAGGGGGACATCTTCCTACGAGCAGTACTTC,CASSTRGTSSYEQYF
.,TRBJ1-2,TRBV29-1,few,TGCAGCGTTGAACCCGACAGAGGCGGCTACACCTTC,CSVEPDRGGYTF
TRBD1,TRBJ1-4,TRBV10-1,.,TGCGCCAGCAGTGAGTCGGGGACAGGGAGTGAAAAACTGTTTTTT,CASSESGTGSEKLFF
.,TRBJ2-1,TRBV25-1,.,TGTGCCAGCGCCCGCAGGGAAGAAGGGAGCGATGAGCAGTTCTTC,CASARREEGSDEQFF
.,TRBJ2-2,TRBV25-1,few,TGTGCCAGCAGTGAATGGGGGGCCGGGGAGCTGTTTTTT,CASSEWGAGELFF
.,TRBJ1-2,TRBV7-2,.,TGTGCCAGCAGACCGGGACCAGACTATGGCTACACCTTC,CASRPGPDYGYTF
.,TRBJ2-2,TRBV6-5,.,TGTGCCAGCAGTTACGGTATTACCGGGGAGCTGTTTTTT,CASSYGITGELFF
.,TRBJ1-5,TRBV7-2,once,TGTGCCAGCAGCTTATCAGGACAAGGCAATCAGCCCCAGCATTTT,CASSLSGQGNQPQHF
.,TRBJ1-4,TRBV5-1,.,TGCGCCAGCAGCTTGGCGGGGGGGCGGACTAATGAAAAACTGTTTTTT,CASSLAGGRTNEKLFF
.,TRBJ1-2,TRBV4-3,.,TGCGCCAGCAGCCAAGCCTGGGGGAAGGATAACTATGGCTACACCTTC,CASSQAWGKDNYGYTF
TRBD1,TRBJ1-4,TRBV6-5,.,TGTGCCAGCAGAATGACAGGGGGCGAAAAACTGTTTTTT,CASRMTGGEKLFF
.,TRBJ1-4,TRBV11-3,.,TGTGCCAGCAGCTCGGGCCCCCTGGGGGAAAAACTGTTTTTT,CASSSGPLGEKLFF
.,TRBJ2-4,TRBV5-1,once,TGCGCCAGCAGCTTGGCCGAGGTCAGGGCTACGGACATTCAGTACTTC,CASSLAEVRATDIQYF
TRBD1,TRBJ2-1,TRBV6-5,.,TGTGCCAGCAGACCTGGGACAGGGAATACCAATGAGCAGTTCTTC,CASRPGTGNTNEQFF
TRBD1,TRBJ1-4,TRBV6-5,once,TGTGCCAGCAGTTACTCCGGGACAGACGATGAAAAACTGTTTTTT,CASSYSGTDDEKLFF
TRBD1,TRBJ1-3,TRBV7-2,.,TGTGCCAGCAGTAGAAGCGGGACAGGGGGCCTCGGAAACACCATATATTTT,CASSRSGTGGLGNTIYF
.,TRBJ2-7,TRBV6-6,few,TGTGCCAGCAAGGACTACGAGCAGTACTTC,CASKDYEQYF
.,TRBJ1-2,TRBV7-2,.,TGTGCCAGCAGCTTAGTTATCTGGAGTTCTAGCTATGGCTACACCTTC,CASSLVIWSSSYGYTF
.,TRBJ2-7,TRBV28,once,TGTGCCAGCAGTTTAAGGGCACAGACCTACGAGCAGTACTTC,CASSLRAQTYEQYF
TRBD2,TRBJ2-7,TRBV4-3,.,TGCGCCAGCAGCCAAGGAACTAGCGGGAGGCCCTACGAGCAGTACTTC,CASSQGTSGRPYEQYF
.,TRBJ2-2,TRBV9,.,TGTGCCAGCACCCCGGTTAAGAACACCGGGGAGCTGTTTTTT,CASTPVKNTGELFF
.,TRBJ2-7,TRBV29-1,.,TGCAGCGTTGAAGATGGGAGACGGAAAATTACCTACGAGCAGTACTTC,CSVEDGRRKITYEQYF
TRBD2,TRBJ2-1,TRBV6-5,.,TGTGCCAGCAGCGGGACTAGCGGGAGCTATGAGCAGTTCTTC,CASSGTSGSYEQFF
.,TRBJ1-5,TRBV5-4,.,TGTGCCAGCAGCCTGGACACGGGGCATGGGCAGCCCCAGCATTTT,CASSLDTGHGQPQHF
TRBD2,TRBJ2-3,TRBV13,.,TGTGCCAGCAGCTTATTTGCGGGAGGGCCGGGGAGTACAGATACGCAGTATTTT,CASSLFAGGPGSTDTQYF
TRBD2,TRBJ2-5,TRBV9,.,TGTGCCAGCAGCGCACTAGCGCACCAAGAGACCCAGTACTTC,CASSALAHQETQYF
.,TRBJ2-1,TRBV20-1,.,TGCAGTGTAGCTAGGTCCGATGAGCAGTTCTTC,CSVARSDEQFF
.,TRBJ2-1,TRBV10-3,.,TGTGCCATCAGTGAGAGGGAAGGGGATGAGCAGTTCTTC,CAISEREGDEQFF
.,TRBJ2-7,TRBV30,.,TGTGCCTGGAGTGGACAAATCGGCTACGAGCAGTACTTC,CAWSGQIGYEQYF
.,TRBJ2-1,TRBV21-1,.,TGTGCCAGCAGCTCCCTAGCGGGAACCTGGAATGAGCAGTTCTTC,CASSSLAGTWNEQFF
TRBD1,TRBJ1-5,TRBV10-3,.,TGTGCCTCGGGGACAGGGTATACCAATCAGCCCCAGCATTTT,CASGTGYTNQPQHF
.,TRBJ2-4,TRBV29-1,.,TGCAGCGCCGTGTCATTTCTAGCCAAAAACATTCAGTACTTC,CSAVSFLAKNIQYF